Each of the 27 T cell receptor beta chains below was sequenced from the same sample in a study of molecular identifiers for immune sequencing clone quantification. In TCRdb, the PCR reads were re-called with MiXCR into one record per CDR3 protein. The data hold around 470,000 distinct CDR3 sequences, with about 22% observed a single time. Material for sequencing was naive CD8+ T cells from blood, with Jurkat cell RNA spiked in. The subset: FACS-sorted CD8+CD4-CCR7+CD45RA+ naive T cells. The receptors originated from a human donor in good health. Some libraries in this study had Jurkat cell RNA spiked in.

The chain uses TRBV7-2 and TRBJ2-1, with TRBD1 matching over 12 bases. CDR1 is SGHTA and CDR2 is FQGNSA in the germline V gene. After removal of 5 bases from V and 10 bases from J, the junction contained 6 bases not matched to a gene. The CDR3 covers 14 residues. CDR3 coding DNA: TGTGCCAGCAGCCCGGGACAGGGGGCGGGAGAGCAGTTCTTC. It codes for CASSPGQGAGEQFF.

On this clonotype: A much bigger clone sits one base away, suggesting this may be a read error. The rearrangement links TRBV4-1 to TRBJ2-6; a weak D match, TRBD1 (5 bases). This CDR3 has 16 amino acids. Looked up from germline, CDR1 is MGHRA and CDR2 is YSYEKL. CDR3 coding DNA: TGCGCCAGCAGCCAAGACCACACCTCTGGGGCCGACGTCCTGACTTTC. This gives the protein CASSQDHTSGADVLTF.

The chain couples TRBV27 to TRBJ2-5; D call uncertain. The germline V gene has CDR1 MNHEY and CDR2 SMNVEV (reference sequence). V lost 3 bases, J lost 2 bases, and 13 bases lay in between. The CDR3 has 15 residues. The CDR3 DNA follows: TGTGCCAGCAGTTTTAGTGGTGGATGGCAAGAGACCCAGTACTTC. Translated: CASSFSGGWQETQYF.

This clonotype was counted ten times or more. This sequence joins TRBV7-2 and TRBJ1-5; D is perhaps TRBD1 (6 bases). Germline assignment: CDR1 SGHTA and CDR2 FQGNSA. The CDR3 covers 17 residues. V was clipped by 0 bases and J by 0 bases, with 12 bases between them. CDR3 amino acids: CASSLAWTAYSNQPQHF. The CDR3 DNA reads TGTGCCAGCAGCTTAGCTTGGACAGCCTATAGCAATCAGCCCCAGCATTTT.

This chain connects TRBV24-1 to TRBJ2-5; D may be TRBD2 (5 bases). CDR3 size: 13 residues. The V gene's germline CDR1 is KGHDR and CDR2 SFDVKD. V was pared by 1 base and J by 7 bases, with 9 bases between. CDR3 sequence: CATSDFTRGTQYF. The CDR3 DNA sequence: TGTGCCACCAGTGATTTTACTAGAGGGACCCAGTACTTC.

This clonotype was counted between two and nine times. The chain is built from TRBV27 and TRBJ2-5, with D perhaps matching TRBD2 (6 bases). In germline, CDR1 is MNHEY, CDR2 SMNVEV (reference sequence). V was shortened by 4 bases and J by 2 bases, with 11 bases between the two germline ends. This CDR3 contains 14 residues. CDR3 amino acids: CASSWVGGQETQYF. CDR3 nucleotides: TGTGCCAGCAGTTGGGTTGGGGGGCAAGAGACCCAGTACTTC.

This clonotype was picked up a small number of times. The genes are TRBV10-3 and TRBJ2-7, with 8 bases aligning to TRBD2. Trimming took 1 base from V and 6 from J; bases not matched to a gene: 14. This CDR3 is built from 17 residues. Per the germline V gene, CDR1 is ENHRY and CDR2 is SYGVKD. The CDR3 DNA is TGTGCCATCAGTGAGTTTTTGGCGGGAGGCCCCTCGCTCGAGCAGTACTTC. Amino acids: CAISEFLAGGPSLEQYF.

This clonotype has only a few counts. The genes are TRBV27 and TRBJ2-3, with 8 bases matching TRBD2. Per germline, CDR1 MNHEY and CDR2 SMNVEV (reference sequence). The CDR3 is made up of 17 amino acids. The V gene end was trimmed by 3 bases and the J gene end by 2 bases; junction bases not matched to a gene: 10. CDR3 DNA: TGTGCCAGCAGTTTGGTGGGCGCGGGAGGAGTCACAGATACGCAGTATTTT. Its translation is CASSLVGAGGVTDTQYF.

This clonotype was seen a few times. The chain uses TRBV5-6 and TRBJ2-2; 9 nucleotides line up with TRBD2. CDR1 and CDR2 (germline): SGHDT, YYEEEE. J lost 7 bases, V lost 1 base, and 11 bases had no gene match. This CDR3 has 17 amino acids. CDR3 DNA: TGTGCCAGCAGCTTGCCCCACAGGGGACTAGCCCACGGGGAGCTGTTTTTT. Amino acids: CASSLPHRGLAHGELFF.

This clonotype was detected many times. The genes are TRBV15 and TRBJ2-4, with D uncertain. Trimming cost V 6 bases and J 11 bases, with 14 bases left between them. Germline values: CDR1 LNHNV, CDR2 YYDKDF (reference sequence). The CDR3 consists of 12 residues. CDR3 bases: TGTGCCACCAGAGGATCGAGTCTCTTTCAGTACTTC. Translation: CATRGSSLFQYF.

Remarks on this clonotype: Given a much more abundant clone one base away, this may be a read error. This rearrangement joins TRBV5-1 to TRBJ1-1, with D possibly being TRBD1 (5 bases). This CDR3 comprises 14 residues. The germline V and J ends were trimmed by 4 bases and 4 bases, with 14 bases remaining between them. Germline V gene lookup returns CDR1 SGHRS and CDR2 YFSETQ. The CDR3 is CASSPRGGFTEAFF. DNA of the CDR3: TGCGCCAGCAGCCCCCGGGGGGGGTTCACTGAAGCTTTCTTT.

As for this clonotype: This may be a read error: a much more frequent sequence differs by one nucleotide. The genes are TRBV19 and TRBJ1-5; TRBD1 aligns across 8 bases. CDR3 length equals 12 residues. Germline loops: CDR1 LNHDA, CDR2 SQIVND (reference sequence). Trimming cost V 10 bases and J 7 bases; bases outside gene matches: 6. The CDR3 DNA is TGTGCCACCCAGACAGGGGCGCAGCCCCAGCATTTT. Its translation: CATQTGAQPQHF.

A few counts support this clonotype. CDR3 protein: CASTLGHEQYF. In DNA form, the CDR3 reads TGTGCCAGCACCCTCGGCCACGAGCAGTACTTC. V is TRBV6-2 or TRBV6-3 and J is TRBJ2-7, with unresolved D. The CDR3 is 11 residues long. The germline V gene has CDR1 MNHEY and CDR2 SVGEGT. The ends were cut back, 7 bases at V and 5 bases at J, with 9 bases in the middle.

The sample holds a few counts of this clonotype. As DNA, the CDR3 is TGTGCCAGCAGTTGGGGGTCGTACGGTTTCAGTAATTCACCCCTCCACTTT. Its protein product is CASSWGSYGFSNSPLHF. This chain links TRBV27 with TRBJ1-6, with D possibly matching TRBD1 (5 bases). The CDR3 totals 17 residues. CDR1 and CDR2 from the germline V gene are MNHEY and SMNVEV (reference sequence). The V gene lost 4 bases and the J gene lost 6 bases, with 19 bases spanning the gap.

This clonotype was recorded many times. V gene TRBV12-3 or TRBV12-4 combines with J gene TRBJ1-5, with D hard to call. V shed 2 bases and J shed 5 bases, with 4 bases lying between them. This CDR3 has 12 residues. The CDR3 DNA reads TGTGCCAGCAGTTTAATCGATCAGCCCCAGCATTTT. The encoded protein is CASSLIDQPQHF.

This clonotype was counted many times. The rearrangement joins TRBV5-6 to TRBJ2-7; the D is unclear. Trimming shortened V by 5 bases and J by 1 base, and 4 bases separated the two germline ends. This CDR3 contains 11 residues. The germline V gene encodes CDR1 SGHDT and CDR2 YYEEEE. This CDR3 is CASSASYEQYF. In DNA, the CDR3 is TGTGCCAGCAGTGCTTCCTACGAGCAGTACTTC.

For this clonotype: The junction departs from germline at one end; a sequencing error may be responsible. V gene TRBV14 combines with J gene TRBJ2-3; unclear D gene. The CDR3 is 12 residues long. Germline V gives CDR1 SGHDN, CDR2 FVKESK. CDR3 DNA: TGTGCCAGCAGCCAAGTTGCAGATACGCGGTATTTT. This sequence encodes CASSQVADTRYF. Full variable domain (rest looked up from reference TRBV14 and TRBJ2-3): EAGVTQFPSHSVIEKGQTVTLRCDPISGHDNLYWYRRVMGKEIKFLLHFVKESKQDESGMPNNRFLAERTGGTYSTLKVQPAELEDSGVYFCASSQVADTRYFGPGTRLTVL.

In regard to this clonotype: This may be a read error, as it is one base from a much larger clone. CDR3 loop: CAGSFLGVLDTQYF. The CDR3 nucleotides read TGCGCCGGCAGCTTCCTGGGGGTCCTCGATACGCAGTATTTT. The chain links TRBV5-1 to TRBJ2-3; D is possibly TRBD1 or TRBD2 (5 bases each). CDR3 length equals 14 residues. Germline values: CDR1 SGHRS, CDR2 YFSETQ.

The chain recombines TRBV20-1 with TRBJ2-7, with TRBD2 matching over 11 bases. CDR1 and CDR2 (germline): DFQATT, SNEGSKA (reference sequence). The CDR3 extends over 14 amino acids. V shed 6 bases, J shed 1 base, and the junction held 5 bases outside the gene matches. The DNA for the CDR3 is TGCAGTGCCGAAACTAGCGGGGGATCCTACGAGCAGTACTTC. Encoded protein: CSAETSGGSYEQYF.

About this clonotype itself: A read error may account for a junction end that differs from germline. The chain couples TRBV2 to TRBJ2-3, with D possibly matching TRBD2 (6 bases). The CDR3 runs to 15 residues. Germline CDR1 and CDR2: SNHLY and FYNNEI. The CDR3 nucleotides are TGTGCCAGCAATGAAGTCGGGGGTGGGACAGATACGCAGTATTTT. Translation gives CASNEVGGGTDTQYF.

The V and J genes are TRBV7-8 and TRBJ2-5; D might be TRBD1 or TRBD2, each matching 5 bases. This CDR3 is built from 15 residues. The V end lost 5 bases, the J end lost 5 bases, and 18 bases lay between the germline ends. Germline V gene sequence: CDR1 SGHVS, CDR2 FQNEAQ. CDR3 protein: CASSKYTGTAETQYF. DNA for the CDR3: TGTGCCAGCAGCAAATATACCGGGACCGCGGAGACCCAGTACTTC.

A remark on this clonotype: This sequence may be a read error, since a much larger clone differs from it by one base. The gene calls are TRBV29-1 and TRBJ1-3; maybe TRBD1 (5 bases). V lost 1 base and J lost 0, with 10 bases in between. The CDR3 is made up of 15 amino acids. Per germline, CDR1 SQVTM and CDR2 ANQGSEA. CDR3 region: CSVEGGLNSGNTIYF. In DNA form, the CDR3 reads TGCAGCGTTGAAGGGGGACTGAACTCTGGAAACACCATATATTTT.

This clonotype was observed a handful of times. The chain joins TRBV30 to TRBJ2-2; D gene ambiguous. This CDR3 is built from 13 residues. V was pared by 4 bases and J by 0 bases, with 6 bases between. The germline V gene has CDR1 GTSNPN and CDR2 SVGIG (reference sequence). The CDR3, as DNA: TGTGCCTGGATCCTGCCGAACACCGGGGAGCTGTTTTTT. It translates to CAWILPNTGELFF.

This clonotype was detected ten times or more. V and J are TRBV7-9 and TRBJ2-7, with 10 bases identical to TRBD1. The CDR3 runs to 14 residues. Looked up from germline, CDR1 is SEHNR and CDR2 is FQNEAQ (reference sequence). Trimming cost V 5 bases and J 6 bases; bases outside gene matches: 7. CDR3 amino acids: CASSHPDRGREQYF. In nucleotides, the CDR3 is TGTGCCAGCAGCCACCCCGACAGGGGGCGCGAGCAGTACTTC.

The rearrangement uses TRBV2 and TRBJ2-7; the D gene is possibly TRBD2 (6 bases). Germline CDR1 reads SNHLY; CDR2 reads FYNNEI. The CDR3 extends over 12 amino acids. Trimming shortened V by 8 bases and J by 3 bases, and 11 bases separated the two germline ends. CDR3 amino acids: CASGGEGYEQYF. The CDR3 DNA reads TGTGCCAGCGGCGGGGAAGGCTACGAGCAGTACTTC.

J is TRBJ1-2 and V is TRBV14, with a tentative D call TRBD1 (5 bases). This CDR3 has 13 amino acids. Trimming pared 4 bases from V and 1 base from J, leaving 7 bases between. Looked up from germline, CDR1 is SGHDN and CDR2 is FVKESK. The CDR3 bases are TGTGCCAGCAGCCGACAGAGTAACTATGGCTACACCTTC. This gives the protein CASSRQSNYGYTF.

This clonotype was recorded at least ten times. The chain uses TRBV30 and TRBJ2-4; the match to TRBD1 covers 10 bases. The CDR3 loop spans 18 amino acids. V lost 1 base, J lost 1 base, and 10 bases stayed unmatched. Germline-derived CDR1 and CDR2 are GTSNPN and SVGIG (reference sequence). This chain's CDR3 is CAWSGQGANVPAKNIQYF. CDR3 DNA: TGTGCCTGGAGTGGACAGGGGGCGAATGTTCCCGCCAAAAACATTCAGTACTTC.